What follows are 29 T cell receptor beta chains derived from one specimen sequenced in a study of early T cells in non-severe SARS-CoV-2 infection. TCRdb re-derived calls from the 5' RACE reads in MiXCR, one entry per CDR3 protein. The sample carries 90,000 to 120,000 distinct CDR3 sequences, approximately 12% recorded once. The material sequenced was whole blood. The source is an adult who was a healthcare worker with PCR-confirmed SARS-CoV-2 infection or an uninfected control (not recorded which).

In this sample, this clonotype turned up many times. This chain connects TRBV5-5 to TRBJ2-1, with TRBD2 identical over 8 bases. CDR3 size: 13 residues. Germline values: CDR1 SGHKS, CDR2 YYEKEE (reference sequence). V was pared by 3 bases and J by 7 bases, with 3 bases of the junction left unmatched. DNA of the CDR3: TGTGCCAGCAGCTGGGGCGGGAGGAATGAGCAGTTCTTC. It translates to CASSWGGRNEQFF. The full variable domain, in which reference TRBV5-5 and TRBJ2-1 provide the parts outside the CDR3, is DAGVTQSPTHLIKTRGQQVTLRCSPISGHKSVSWYQQVLGQGPQFIFQYYEKEERGRGNFPDRFSARQFPNYSSELNVNALLLGDSALYLCASSWGGRNEQFFGPGTRLTVL.

This clonotype was picked up a small number of times. V and J are TRBV3-2 and TRBJ2-6. TRBV3-2 is a documented pseudogene. The CDR3 has 15 residues. The CDR3 loop reads CASSFRHSGANVLTF. DNA of the CDR3: TGTGCCAGCAGCTTCCGACACTCTGGGGCCAACGTCCTGACTTTC.

This clonotype occurred many times. This rearrangement joins TRBV10-2 to TRBJ2-3; D remains ambiguous. Looked up from germline, CDR1 is WSHSY and CDR2 is SAAADI. This CDR3 has 13 amino acids. V was pared by 5 bases and J by 2 bases, with 8 bases between. CDR3 nucleotide sequence: TGCGCCAGCAGTACGTCAGACACAGATACGCAGTATTTT. Translation gives CASSTSDTDTQYF.

In this sample, this clonotype turned up many times. The chain has TRBV7-2 and TRBJ2-1, with TRBD2 matching 11 bases. Unmatched junction bases numbered 6, after V lost 5 bases and J lost 3 bases. This CDR3 is 16 amino acids long. CDR1 is SGHTA and CDR2 is FQGNSA in the germline V gene. The CDR3 protein is CASSPGTSGVYNEQFF. The CDR3 coding sequence is TGTGCCAGCAGCCCCGGGACTAGCGGTGTCTACAATGAGCAGTTCTTC.

In its sample, this clonotype was seen a few times. The V gene is TRBV28, the J gene TRBJ2-7, with D perhaps matching TRBD1 (6 bases). The CDR3 is made up of 13 amino acids. Germline-derived CDR1 and CDR2 are MDHEN and SYDVKM. V shed 5 bases and J shed 2 bases, with 10 bases lying between them. The CDR3 bases are TGTGCCAGCAGTCGACAGGTTCCCTACGAGCAGTACTTC. Its protein is CASSRQVPYEQYF.

This clonotype was seen only a few times. The genes are TRBV11-2 and TRBJ2-1; 8 bases fit TRBD2. Trimming removed 2 bases from V and 1 base from J; junction bases left unmatched: 4. The CDR3 length is 16 residues. Germline assignment: CDR1 SGHAT and CDR2 FQNNGV. CDR3 in DNA: TGTGCCAGCAGCTTATTGTTAGCGGGGTCCTACAATGAGCAGTTCTTC. It yields the protein CASSLLLAGSYNEQFF.

This clonotype occurred a few times. The chain couples TRBV7-9 to TRBJ2-1; TRBD2 is a possible D gene (5 bases). The CDR3 length is 12 residues. Germline-derived CDR1 and CDR2 are SEHNR and FQNEAQ (reference sequence). Trimming took 9 bases from V and 8 from J, leaving 14 bases between them. The CDR3 here is CASGTGWDEQFF. The CDR3 coding sequence is TGTGCCAGTGGAACGGGGTGGGATGAGCAGTTCTTC.

This clonotype was observed a handful of times. The chain couples TRBV10-1 to TRBJ1-1; D ambiguous. Per germline, CDR1 WNHNN and CDR2 SYGVQD (reference sequence). The length of the CDR3 is 13 residues. The germline V and J ends were trimmed by 6 bases and 0 bases, with 8 bases remaining between them. The CDR3 DNA reads as TGCGCCAGCAGGCAAAGCATGAACACTGAAGCTTTCTTT. The encoded protein is CASRQSMNTEAFF.

This clonotype was observed at least ten times. This rearrangement joins TRBV18 to TRBJ1-1; possible D gene TRBD1, 6 bases. The CDR3 loop spans 14 amino acids. The germline gives CDR1 KGHSH, CDR2 LQKENI. V was cut by 8 bases and J by 2 bases, with 15 bases left in between. The CDR3 coding sequence is TGTGCCAGCACGCCACAGGGACAAAACACTGAAGCTTTCTTT. As protein: CASTPQGQNTEAFF. Full variable domain (missing parts from reference TRBV18 and TRBJ1-1): NAGVMQNPRHLVRRRGQEARLRCSPMKGHSHVYWYRQLPEEGLKFMVYLQKENIIDESGMPKERFSAEFPKEGPSILRIQQVVRGDSAAYFCASTPQGQNTEAFFGQGTRLTVV.

This clonotype was seen many times. The chain uses TRBV14 and TRBJ2-7, with 7 nucleotides matching TRBD1. Unmatched junction bases numbered 4, after V lost 4 bases and J lost 1 base. Germline V gene sequence: CDR1 SGHDN, CDR2 FVKESK. The CDR3 sequence is 14 residues long. In nucleotides, the CDR3 is TGTGCCAGCAGCCGACAACAGGGGTCCTACGAGCAGTACTTC. Amino acids: CASSRQQGSYEQYF.

Remarks on this clonotype: Compared with germline, one end of the junction differs, possibly owing to a read error. This rearrangement joins TRBV10-1 to TRBJ2-1; D might be TRBD2 (5 bases). The germline V gene encodes CDR1 WNHNN and CDR2 SYGVQD (reference sequence). This CDR3 comprises 16 residues. The chain's CDR3 is CASSYVAASSCNEQFF. The CDR3 DNA sequence: TGCGCCAGCAGTTATGTTGCGGCTAGCTCCTGCAATGAGCAGTTCTTC.

Ten or more counts support this clonotype. The gene calls are TRBV4-1 and TRBJ2-2; D remains unclear. V lost 0 bases and J lost 10, with 6 bases in between. Germline loops: CDR1 MGHRA, CDR2 YSYEKL. This CDR3 is 12 amino acids long. CDR3 nucleotides: TGCGCCAGCAGCCAAGATGATAAGGAGCTGTTTTTT. Amino acids: CASSQDDKELFF.

This clonotype was recorded many times. The V and J genes are TRBV2 and TRBJ1-2; D is unresolved. Germline assignment: CDR1 SNHLY and CDR2 FYNNEI. The length of the CDR3 is 13 residues. Deletions cut 7 bases from V and 5 bases from J, with 14 bases between. CDR3 bases: TGTGCCAGCAACTTGGACGGAGGTTATGGCTACACCTTC. Translating gives CASNLDGGYGYTF.

The rearrangement uses TRBV6-1 and TRBJ2-2; 9 positions match TRBD2. The junction had 6 bases not matched to a gene; V was cut back by 10 bases and J by 0 bases. Germline CDR1 is MNHNS and CDR2 is SASEGT. The CDR3 covers 15 residues. This CDR3 reads CATNPSGTNTGELFF. The CDR3 DNA reads TGTGCCACCAACCCTAGCGGGACGAACACCGGGGAGCTGTTTTTT.

This clonotype has a handful of counts. The chain carries TRBV20-1 and TRBJ2-2, with D tentatively TRBD1 (6 bases). The germline CDR1 and CDR2 sequences are DFQATT and SNEGSKA (reference sequence). Deletions cut 2 bases from V and 4 bases from J, with 23 bases between. This CDR3 is 18 amino acids long. In nucleotides, the CDR3 is TGCAGTGCTAGACTTGGATCGTTTTGGGGGACACGCACCGGGGAGCTGTTTTTT. As protein: CSARLGSFWGTRTGELFF.

This clonotype was recorded many times. The gene calls are TRBV25-1 and TRBJ2-1; D may be TRBD2 (6 bases). This CDR3 has 13 amino acids. Trimming removed 4 bases at V and 7 bases at J, with 11 bases between. Germline V gives CDR1 MGHDK, CDR2 SYGVNS. The CDR3 sequence is CASSGGEWNEQFF. For the CDR3, the DNA is TGTGCCAGCAGTGGGGGGGAGTGGAATGAGCAGTTCTTC.

The sample holds many counts of this clonotype. This sequence joins TRBV6-5 and TRBJ1-1, with 7 nucleotides matching TRBD1. The CDR3 length is 14 residues. The V gene end was trimmed by 0 bases and the J gene end by 6 bases; junction bases not matched to a gene: 4. Germline CDR1 and CDR2: MNHEY and SVGAGI. The CDR3 DNA reads TGTGCCAGCAGTTACTCTCGGGACAGACCTGAAGCTTTCTTT. Protein: CASSYSRDRPEAFF.

This clonotype was recorded a few times. This sequence joins TRBV5-1 and TRBJ2-1; 7 bases align to TRBD2. V lost 0 bases, J lost 8 bases, and 8 bases stayed unmatched. This CDR3 comprises 15 residues. Germline loops: CDR1 SGHRS, CDR2 YFSETQ. CDR3 nucleotide sequence: TGCGCCAGCAGCTTGGCGGAGACTAGCTTAGATGAGCAGTTCTTC. This gives the protein CASSLAETSLDEQFF.

This clonotype was detected many times. As DNA, the CDR3 is TGTGCAACGGCTCTCCGAGGCGGGACGGGAGATACGCAGTATTTT. Protein sequence: CATALRGGTGDTQYF. The chain employs TRBV24-1 and TRBJ2-3; weak D call: TRBD2 (6 bases). CDR3 length equals 15 residues. Looked up from germline, CDR1 is KGHDR and CDR2 is SFDVKD.

This rearrangement joins TRBV25-1 to TRBJ2-1; 10 positions agree with TRBD2. CDR1 is MGHDK and CDR2 is SYGVNS in the germline V gene. V lost 8 bases and J lost 6; bases outside the gene matches: 1. The CDR3 extends over 12 amino acids. The CDR3 nucleotides read TGTGCCAGCGGGACTAGCGTCAATGAGCAGTTCTTC. This codes for CASGTSVNEQFF.

This clonotype was recorded a few times. The chain is built from TRBV12-3 or TRBV12-4 and TRBJ2-7, with 12 nucleotides matching TRBD1. The junction had 9 bases not matched to a gene; V was cut back by 5 bases and J by 7 bases. The CDR3 covers 15 residues. CDR3 protein: CASSLRDRGQGEQYF. CDR3 bases: TGTGCCAGCAGTCTCCGGGACAGGGGGCAGGGGGAGCAGTACTTC.

This clonotype was counted ten times or more. The chain joins TRBV12-3 or TRBV12-4 to TRBJ1-1; 7 positions match TRBD1. CDR3 size: 12 residues. J was trimmed by 11 bases and V by 4 bases; bases with no gene match: 7. CDR3 loop: CASSSGQVRAFF. Written as DNA, the CDR3 is TGTGCCAGCAGTTCAGGACAGGTTAGGGCTTTCTTT.

The V and J genes are TRBV24-1 and TRBJ2-2; 7 bases align to TRBD2. This CDR3 region has 15 residues. CDR1 KGHDR and CDR2 SFDVKD come from the germline V gene. V was clipped by 8 bases and J by 1 base; unmatched bases: 6. The CDR3 nucleotides are TGTGCCACCATGAGCGGGGACCTGAACACCGGGGAGCTGTTTTTT. It is translated as CATMSGDLNTGELFF.

The chain employs TRBV12-3 or TRBV12-4 and TRBJ2-5, with D tentatively TRBD1 or TRBD2 (6 bases each). The CDR3 runs 15 residues. Trimming took off 4 bases at V and 2 bases at J, with 14 bases between the two ends. The CDR3 DNA sequence: TGTGCCAGCAGTTGGGGGCCGGGGGATCAAGAGACCCAGTACTTC. Amino acids: CASSWGPGDQETQYF.

This clonotype was seen more than once but under ten times. The gene calls are TRBV7-3 and TRBJ2-2; 9 bases are shared with TRBD1. The CDR3 runs 16 residues. From germline, CDR1 is SGHTA and CDR2 FQGTGA. V trimming: 6 bases; J trimming: 7 bases; junction bases outside the gene matches: 12. CDR3 amino acids: CASSSSGTGWNGELFF. The CDR3 coding sequence is TGTGCCAGCAGTTCCTCCGGGACAGGGTGGAACGGGGAGCTGTTTTTT.

The chain links TRBV20-1 to TRBJ2-7; D possibly corresponds to TRBD1 (6 bases). Trimming shortened V by 1 base and J by 2 bases, and 15 bases separated the two germline ends. There are 15 residues in the CDR3. CDR1 is DFQATT, CDR2 SNEGSKA, per germline (reference sequence). Written as DNA, the CDR3 is TGCAGTGCTAGAGGCAGGGGCCACCCCACCTACGAGCAGTACTTC. This encodes CSARGRGHPTYEQYF.

This clonotype was seen at least ten times. V is TRBV10-3 and J is TRBJ2-2; D remains unclear. With 5 bases removed from V and 7 bases from J, the gap between germline ends came to 11 bases. There are 13 residues in the CDR3. CDR1 ENHRY and CDR2 SYGVKD come from the germline V gene. Here the CDR3 DNA reads TGTGCCATCAGTAGGGCGGACGGCGGGGAGCTGTTTTTT. Its protein is CAISRADGGELFF.

This clonotype was detected many times. The J gene is TRBJ2-5, the V gene TRBV24-1; 7 bases align to TRBD1. Unmatched junction bases numbered 5, after V lost 10 bases and J lost 1 base. CDR3 size: 13 residues. CDR1 and CDR2 from the germline V gene are KGHDR and SFDVKD. The CDR3 region has the DNA TGTGCCACTCGGGACAGTCGCCAAGAGACCCAGTACTTC. This encodes CATRDSRQETQYF.

This clonotype was recorded many times. V is TRBV12-3 or TRBV12-4 and J is TRBJ2-7, with 11 bases aligning to TRBD2. Losses at the gene ends were 6 bases for V and 3 bases for J; bases not matched to a gene: 7. This CDR3 spans 15 amino acids. This CDR3 reads CASSATTSGIYEQYF. As DNA, the CDR3 is TGTGCCAGCAGCGCAACGACTAGCGGGATCTACGAGCAGTACTTC.